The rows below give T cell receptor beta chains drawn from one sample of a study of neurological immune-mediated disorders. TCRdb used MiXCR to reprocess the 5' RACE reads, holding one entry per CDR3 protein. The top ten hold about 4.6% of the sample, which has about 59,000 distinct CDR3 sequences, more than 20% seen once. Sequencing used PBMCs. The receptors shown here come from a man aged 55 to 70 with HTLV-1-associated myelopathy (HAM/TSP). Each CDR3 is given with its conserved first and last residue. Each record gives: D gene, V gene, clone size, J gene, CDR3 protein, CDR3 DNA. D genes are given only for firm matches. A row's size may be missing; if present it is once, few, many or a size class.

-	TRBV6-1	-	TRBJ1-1	CASTVSLWDNTEAFF	TGTGCCAGCACAGTATCTCTTTGGGATAACACTGAAGCTTTCTTT
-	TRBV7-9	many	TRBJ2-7	CASSSPAAFPTPPYEQYF	TGTGCCAGCAGCTCCCCTGCCGCCTTTCCTACGCCACCATACGAGCAGTACTTC
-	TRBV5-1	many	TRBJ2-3	CASSLSTDETDTQYF	TGCGCCAGCAGCTTGTCCACGGATGAGACGGATACGCAGTATTTT
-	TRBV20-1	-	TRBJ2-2	CSGYSTGELFF	TGCAGTGGGTATAGCACCGGGGAGCTGTTTTTT
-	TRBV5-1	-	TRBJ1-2	CASSLEGVPLYGYTF	TGCGCCAGCAGCTTGGAAGGGGTTCCCCTCTATGGCTACACCTTC
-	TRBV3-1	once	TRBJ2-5	CASSQDPGRQETQYF	TGTGCCAGCAGCCAAGATCCCGGACGGCAAGAGACCCAGTACTTC
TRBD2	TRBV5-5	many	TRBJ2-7	CASSLGSGSFYEQYF	TGTGCCAGCAGCTTGGGGAGCGGGAGTTTTTACGAGCAGTACTTC
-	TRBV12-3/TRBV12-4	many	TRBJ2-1	CASSLGRGTEQFF	TGTGCCAGCAGTTTAGGAAGAGGTACTGAGCAGTTCTTC
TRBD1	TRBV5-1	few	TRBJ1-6	CASSIGQDSPLHF	TGCGCCAGCAGCATAGGACAGGATTCACCCCTCCACTTT
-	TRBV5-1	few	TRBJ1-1	CASSPSGGSTEAFF	TGCGCCAGCAGCCCATCGGGTGGTAGCACTGAAGCTTTCTTT
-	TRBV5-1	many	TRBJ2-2	CASGPLADTGELFF	TGCGCCAGCGGACCATTAGCGGACACCGGGGAGCTGTTTTTT
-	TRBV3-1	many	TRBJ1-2	CASSQDYNPNYGYTF	TGTGCCAGCAGCCAAGATTATAATCCTAACTATGGCTACACCTTC
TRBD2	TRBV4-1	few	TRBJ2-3	CASSHTGTSGTTDTQYF	TGCGCCAGCAGCCACACCGGGACTAGCGGGACCACAGATACGCAGTATTTT
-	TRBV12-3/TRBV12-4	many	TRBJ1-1	CASSHLPRLGGELHPNTEAFF	TGTGCCAGCAGCCATCTCCCTCGATTAGGGGGTGAGCTCCACCCGAACACTGAAGCTTTCTTT
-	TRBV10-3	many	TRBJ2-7	CAISLQGDYEQYF	TGTGCCATCAGTTTACAGGGAGATTACGAGCAGTACTTC
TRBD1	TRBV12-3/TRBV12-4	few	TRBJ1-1	CASSLTGGGTEAFF	TGTGCCAGCAGTTTAACAGGGGGAGGCACTGAAGCTTTCTTT
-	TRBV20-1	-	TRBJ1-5	CSAKTGNQPQHF	TGCAGTGCTAAAACAGGGAACCAGCCCCAGCATTTT
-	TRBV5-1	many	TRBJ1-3	CASSLQRPGPGNTIYF	TGCGCCAGCAGCTTGCAGCGTCCGGGACCTGGAAACACCATATATTTT
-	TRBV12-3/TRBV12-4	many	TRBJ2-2	CASRDSNTGELFF	TGTGCCAGCAGAGATTCGAACACCGGGGAGCTGTTTTTT
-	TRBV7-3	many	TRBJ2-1	CASSPRDKRDNEQFF	TGTGCCAGCAGCCCGCGGGACAAGAGGGACAATGAGCAGTTCTTC
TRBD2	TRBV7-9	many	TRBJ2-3	CASSSPNGLAGITSSTDTQYF	TGTGCCAGCAGCTCCCCCAACGGCCTAGCGGGAATAACTTCTAGCACAGATACGCAGTATTTT
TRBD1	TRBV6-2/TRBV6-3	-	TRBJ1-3	CASNYSPDRGLVGNTIYF	TGTGCCAGCAATTACTCGCCGGACAGGGGTCTGGTTGGAAACACCATATATTTT
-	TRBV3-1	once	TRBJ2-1	CASTKGGSGEQFF	TGTGCCAGCACCAAGGGGGGCTCGGGTGAGCAGTTCTTC
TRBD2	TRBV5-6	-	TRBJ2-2	CASSLGGLAAGDTGALFF	TGTGCCAGTAGCTTGGGGGGACTAGCGGCGGGGGACACCGGGGCGCTGTTTTTT